This entry lists 25 T cell receptor beta chains sequenced from one sample in a study of blood T cell repertoires in COVID-19. Method: immunoSEQ multiplex PCR; TCRdb's copy keeps in-frame clones and lacks some. Counted here are approximately 99,000 clones, 86% occurring once; the ten biggest clones make up 10% to 15%. Sequencing was done on a sample of peripheral blood. All receptors derive from a woman aged 60-70 years in a cohort sampled during active or convalescent COVID-19.

This clone was recorded a few times. The chain combines TRBV12-3 or TRBV12-4 with TRBJ1-1; no clear D. V lost 1 base, J lost 12 bases, and 15 bases lay in between. The CDR3 loop spans 13 amino acids. The CDR3 is CASSLDGVSSSFF. The CDR3, as DNA: TGTGCCAGCAGTTTAGATGGGGTGTCTAGCTCTTTCTTT.

The V gene is TRBV29-1, the J gene TRBJ1-1; D is unclear. The CDR3 is made up of 14 amino acids. The V end was cut by 3 bases, the J end by 5 bases, with 16 bases between. Per the germline V gene, CDR1 is SQVTM and CDR2 is ANQGSEA. The CDR3 DNA reads TGCAGCGTTGATAGCGGAGGCCCGAGGACTGAAGCTTTCTTT. Protein sequence: CSVDSGGPRTEAFF.

This chain links TRBV6-5 with TRBJ2-7; 8 bases line up with TRBD2. This CDR3 is 13 amino acids long. With V trimmed by 6 bases and J by 3 bases, 4 bases remained unmatched. CDR1 is MNHEY and CDR2 is SVGAGI in the germline V gene. CDR3 in amino acids: CASSSSGGYEQYF. CDR3 bases: TGTGCCAGCAGCTCCAGCGGGGGCTACGAGCAGTACTTC.

The chain recombines TRBV11-3 with TRBJ2-3, with D uncertain. V dropped 7 bases and J dropped 3 bases, with 20 bases sitting between them. Germline CDR1 SGHNT, CDR2 YENEEA. This CDR3 is built from 16 residues. The CDR3 spells CASTVRLVAGTDTQYF. CDR3 DNA sequence: TGTGCCAGCACCGTGAGACTCGTAGCTGGGACAGATACGCAGTATTTT.

This sequence joins TRBV15 and TRBJ2-7; a possible D gene is TRBD2 (6 bases). The V end was cut by 0 bases, the J end by 0 bases, with 12 bases between. The germline V gene encodes CDR1 LNHNV and CDR2 YYDKDF (reference sequence). CDR3 length: 16 amino acids. CDR3: CATSRESGSTSYEQYF. CDR3 bases: TGTGCCACCAGCAGAGAGAGCGGGTCGACCTCCTACGAGCAGTACTTC.

This chain connects TRBV10-3 to TRBJ1-2, with a possible D match to TRBD1 (5 bases). Trimming took off 4 bases at V and 4 bases at J, with 16 bases between the two ends. Per the germline V gene, CDR1 is ENHRY and CDR2 is SYGVKD. This CDR3 is built from 15 residues. The CDR3 nucleotides read TGTGCCATCAGTGGCGGGGGGGGTGCCACCTATGGCTACACCTTC. Its translation: CAISGGGGATYGYTF.

The chain couples TRBV5-4 to TRBJ1-6; the D is unclear. V gave up 1 base and J gave up 5 bases, with 7 bases separating them. The CDR3 is 14 residues long. Germline V gene data show CDR1 as SGHNT and CDR2 as YYREEE (reference sequence). Here the CDR3 reads CASSLSRNNSPLHF. The CDR3 bases are TGTGCCAGCAGCTTGTCTCGTAATAATTCACCCCTCCACTTT.

The chain links TRBV29-1 to TRBJ2-7; D uncertain. Germline lookup yields CDR1 SQVTM and CDR2 ANQGSEA. The CDR3 contains 12 residues. Trimming took off 2 bases at V and 0 bases at J, with 5 bases between the two ends. The CDR3 nucleotides are TGCAGCGTTGAAAACATCTCCTACGAGCAGTACTTC. Translation gives CSVENISYEQYF.

The rearrangement links TRBV3-1 (or the pseudogene TRBV3-2) to TRBJ1-2, with TRBD1 as a possible D gene (5 bases). Germline loops: CDR1 LGHDT, CDR2 YNNKEL (reference sequence). The CDR3 is made up of 13 amino acids. Deletions cut 3 bases from V and 6 bases from J, with 11 bases between. The CDR3 loop reads CASSQGRGDGYTF. In DNA form, the CDR3 reads TGTGCCAGCAGCCAGGGTAGGGGTGATGGCTACACCTTC.

The chain recombines TRBV6-5 with TRBJ1-2; D is possibly TRBD1 (6 bases). There are 14 residues in the CDR3. Looked up from germline, CDR1 is MNHEY and CDR2 is SVGAGI. V dropped 0 bases and J dropped 12 bases, with 17 bases sitting between them. CDR3 DNA: TGTGCCAGCAGTTACTCCTCCCGGGGGAGGGGGGACACCTTC. Translation: CASSYSSRGRGDTF.

The rearrangement joins TRBV6-2 or TRBV6-3 to TRBJ2-3; TRBD2 matches at 13 bases. Germline CDR1 reads MNHEY; CDR2 reads SVGEGT. The CDR3 runs 18 residues. J gave up 2 bases and V 4 bases, and 9 bases lay outside the gene matches. The CDR3 loop is CASSWAVGLAGNTDTQYF. The CDR3 bases are TGTGCCAGCAGTTGGGCTGTGGGACTAGCGGGGAACACAGATACGCAGTATTTT.

The chain carries TRBV11-3 and TRBJ2-5, with D possibly being TRBD1 (6 bases). Trimming took 1 base from V and 2 from J, leaving 17 bases between them. This CDR3 comprises 17 residues. CDR1 is SGHNT, CDR2 YENEEA, per germline. CDR3 nucleotides: TGTGCCAGCAGCTTAGGAATGGACAGAAGGGGACAAGAGACCCAGTACTTC. Translated: CASSLGMDRRGQETQYF. The complete variable domain, with remaining parts taken from reference TRBV11-3 and TRBJ2-5, reads EAGVVQSPRYKIIEKKQPVAFWCNPISGHNTLYWYLQNLGQGPELLIRYENEEAVDDSQLPKDRFSAERLKGVDSTLKIQPAELGDSAVYLCASSLGMDRRGQETQYFGPGTRLLVL.

The table lists this clone with a count of one. The chain carries TRBV15 and TRBJ1-2; a weak D match, TRBD1 (5 bases). V lost 1 base, J lost 7 bases, and 16 bases lay in between. Germline V gene sequence: CDR1 LNHNV, CDR2 YYDKDF (reference sequence). The CDR3 covers 15 residues. In nucleotides, the CDR3 is TGTGCCACCAGCAGAGTCGGCGGGGCGTCAAGTGGCTACACCTTC. This codes for CATSRVGGASSGYTF.

The chain couples TRBV2 to TRBJ2-5, with 7 nucleotides matching TRBD2. With V trimmed by 10 bases and J by 5 bases, 13 bases remained unmatched. Germline CDR1 and CDR2: SNHLY and FYNNEI. The CDR3 sequence is 14 residues long. The CDR3 here is CAMAQAGVVETQYF. Written as DNA, the CDR3 is TGTGCCATGGCCCAGGCGGGGGTGGTGGAGACCCAGTACTTC.

This clone was counted between two and nine times. The chain recombines TRBV3-1 (or the pseudogene TRBV3-2) with TRBJ1-3; 7 bases line up with TRBD1. The CDR3 totals 16 residues. Germline lookup yields CDR1 LGHDT and CDR2 YNNKEL (reference sequence). Trimming removed 0 bases from V and 3 bases from J; junction bases left unmatched: 5. The CDR3 nucleotides read TGTGCCAGCAGCCAAGATAACAGGGGTGTTGGAAACACCATATATTTT. Protein sequence: CASSQDNRGVGNTIYF.

This clone was seen a few times. This rearrangement joins TRBV18 to TRBJ1-1, with 10 positions matching TRBD1. V lost 4 bases and J lost 7; bases outside the gene matches: 6. Germline V gene data show CDR1 as KGHSH and CDR2 as LQKENI. The length of the CDR3 is 14 residues. CDR3 loop: CASSLGDRGLEAFF. Here the CDR3 DNA reads TGTGCCAGCTCACTTGGGGACAGGGGCCTTGAAGCTTTCTTT.

This sequence joins TRBV27 and TRBJ1-2; 10 bases agree with TRBD1. There are 14 residues in the CDR3. With 5 bases clipped from V and 5 bases from J, the junction kept 5 bases outside the gene matches. Germline V gene lookup returns CDR1 MNHEY and CDR2 SMNVEV (reference sequence). For the CDR3, the DNA is TGTGCCAGCAGTGACAGGGGGCCGGGGTATGGCTACACCTTC. Its translation is CASSDRGPGYGYTF.

The CDR3 sequence is CASSTSGQPQHF. CDR3 nucleotides: TGTGCCAGCAGTACCTCGGGGCAGCCCCAGCATTTT. The J gene is TRBJ1-5, the V gene TRBV6-5; D is ambiguous. The germline CDR1 and CDR2 sequences are MNHEY and SVGAGI. V was shortened by 5 bases and J by 7 bases, with 9 bases between the two germline ends. This CDR3 region has 12 residues.

The genes are TRBV6-5 and TRBJ1-6; 10 positions agree with TRBD1. Germline V gene lookup returns CDR1 MNHEY and CDR2 SVGAGI. This CDR3 has 15 amino acids. The junction had 3 bases not matched to a gene; V was cut back by 0 bases and J by 10 bases. The CDR3, as DNA: TGTGCCAGCAGTTACTCCCCGGACAGGGGGTCACCCCTCCACTTT. This gives the protein CASSYSPDRGSPLHF.

This chain joins TRBV7-9 and TRBJ2-3, with 8 bases identical to TRBD2. CDR3 length equals 15 residues. CDR1 and CDR2 from the germline V gene are SEHNR and FQNEAQ (reference sequence). J was trimmed by 3 bases and V by 5 bases; bases with no gene match: 7. CDR3: CASSPRGGRTDTQYF. As DNA, the CDR3 is TGTGCCAGCAGCCCGAGGGGCGGGAGGACAGATACGCAGTATTTT.

V usage is TRBV24-1 and J usage is TRBJ1-6; D is unresolved. Deletions cut 0 bases from V and 7 bases from J, with 12 bases between. The CDR3 consists of 16 residues. CDR1 and CDR2 from the germline V gene are KGHDR and SFDVKD. The CDR3 here is CATSDLVPGRNSPLHF. CDR3 DNA sequence: TGTGCCACCAGTGATTTGGTACCAGGCAGGAATTCACCCCTCCACTTT.

This chain uses TRBV12-2 with TRBJ2-1; the table gives TRBD2 as D, unverified against the DNA. TRBV12-2 is listed as a pseudogene. The CDR3 loop spans 16 amino acids. In nucleotides, the CDR3 is TGTGCAAGTCGCTTAGGAGTGAGTGGTTGCTACAATGAGCAGTTCTTC. Translation gives CASRLGVSGCYNEQFF.

The chain employs TRBV11-2 and TRBJ1-1, with D tentatively TRBD1 (5 bases). This CDR3 region has 13 residues. V lost 5 bases and J lost 2, with 9 bases in between. Germline V gives CDR1 SGHAT, CDR2 FQNNGV. The CDR3 reads CASSITGNTEAFF. The CDR3 DNA reads TGTGCCAGCAGCATAACAGGAAACACTGAAGCTTTCTTT.

The rearrangement uses TRBV6-1 and TRBJ1-6, with 8 bases matching TRBD1. The ends lost 0 bases at V and 8 bases at J; junction bases unmatched: 3. Germline assignment: CDR1 MNHNS and CDR2 SASEGT. The CDR3 contains 15 residues. This CDR3 reads CASSEAWTGYSPLHF. The CDR3 DNA sequence: TGTGCCAGCAGTGAAGCATGGACAGGGTATTCACCCCTCCACTTT.

The V and J genes are TRBV2 and TRBJ1-1; 11 bases are shared with TRBD1. After removal of 6 bases from V and 1 base from J, the junction contained 4 bases not matched to a gene. Germline V lookup: CDR1 SNHLY, CDR2 FYNNEI. The CDR3 is 15 residues long. In DNA form, the CDR3 reads TGTGCCAGCAGGGACAGGGGGCAGAGGAACACTGAAGCTTTCTTT. As protein: CASRDRGQRNTEAFF.